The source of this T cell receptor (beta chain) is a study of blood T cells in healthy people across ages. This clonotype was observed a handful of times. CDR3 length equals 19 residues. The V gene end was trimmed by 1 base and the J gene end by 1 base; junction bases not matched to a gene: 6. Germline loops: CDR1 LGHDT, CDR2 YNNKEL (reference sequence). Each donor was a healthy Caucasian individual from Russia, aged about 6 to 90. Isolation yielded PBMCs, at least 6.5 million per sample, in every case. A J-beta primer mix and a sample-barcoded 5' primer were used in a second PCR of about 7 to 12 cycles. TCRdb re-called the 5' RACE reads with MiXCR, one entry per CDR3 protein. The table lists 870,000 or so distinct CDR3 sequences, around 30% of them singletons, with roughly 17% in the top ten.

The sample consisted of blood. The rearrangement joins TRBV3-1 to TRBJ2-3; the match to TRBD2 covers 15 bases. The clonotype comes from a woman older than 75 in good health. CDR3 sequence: CASSQGTSGGAGGTDTQYF. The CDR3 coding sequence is TGTGCCAGCAGCCAAGGGACTAGCGGGGGGGCCGGTGGCACAGATACGCAGTATTTT.